The 10 T cell receptor beta chains below all came from one sample that was sequenced in a study of somatic mutations in cytotoxic T cells in rheumatoid arthritis. Sequencing was performed with immunoSEQ multiplex PCR; in TCRdb, only in-frame clones are kept and a portion is missing. This sample has about 6,700 clones, with around 72% found just once. Sequenced input: CD8+ T cells sorted from blood. The receptors were gathered from a woman aged 60-70 years in good health.

This clone was seen once. This chain joins TRBV5-1 and TRBJ2-7, with 7 nucleotides matching TRBD1. V shed 4 bases, J shed 2 bases, and the junction held 6 bases outside the gene matches. Per germline, CDR1 SGHRS and CDR2 YFSETQ. This CDR3 is 14 amino acids long. CDR3 nucleotides: TGCGCCAGCAGCCCTTGGGACAGTGCCTACGAGCAGTACTTC. Translated, it gives CASSPWDSAYEQYF.

Only a few counts were recorded for this clone. The chain links TRBV6-1 to TRBJ2-1; TRBD2 might be the D (9 bases). This CDR3 has 14 amino acids. Germline values: CDR1 MNHNS, CDR2 SASEGT. Trimming took 4 bases from V and 12 from J, leaving 19 bases between them. The CDR3 sequence is CASSGTGTSWVQFF. The CDR3 nucleotides are TGTGCCAGCAGTGGGACAGGGACTAGCTGGGTGCAGTTCTTC.

The CDR3 DNA sequence: TGCGCCAGCAGCCGAGTGACAGGGGCGGATCAGCCCCAGCATTTT. It yields the protein CASSRVTGADQPQHF. This chain joins TRBV4-1 and TRBJ1-5; TRBD1 matches 8 bases. Germline CDR1 reads MGHRA; CDR2 reads YSYEKL. Germline trimming cut 4 bases from V and 5 bases from J; bases unmatched to any gene: 7. This CDR3 has 15 residues.

V usage is TRBV27 and J usage is TRBJ1-5; 7 nucleotides agree with TRBD1. Germline-derived CDR1 and CDR2 are MNHEY and SMNVEV (reference sequence). This CDR3 contains 16 residues. With 3 bases clipped from V and 5 bases from J, the junction kept 10 bases outside the gene matches. The CDR3 region is CASSFRHGTGDQPQHF. The CDR3 nucleotides are TGTGCCAGCAGTTTCCGCCACGGCACAGGGGATCAGCCCCAGCATTTT.

The chain has TRBV4-1 and TRBJ1-1, with TRBD1 as a possible D gene (6 bases). The CDR3 consists of 14 residues. Germline V gene sequence: CDR1 MGHRA, CDR2 YSYEKL. V was clipped by 4 bases and J by 6 bases, with 15 bases between them. The CDR3 loop reads CASSLDRPGPEAFF. CDR3 bases: TGCGCCAGCAGCCTCGACAGGCCCGGCCCTGAAGCTTTCTTT.

The chain joins TRBV29-1 to TRBJ1-6; possible D gene TRBD1, 6 bases. The CDR3 has 14 residues. Germline CDR1 SQVTM, CDR2 ANQGSEA. Trimming took off 6 bases at V and 2 bases at J, with 11 bases between the two ends. In nucleotides, the CDR3 is TGCAGCGTCGCGGGGGACACCTATAATTCACCCCTCCACTTT. Translating it yields CSVAGDTYNSPLHF.

The chain combines TRBV2 with TRBJ2-7, with D unresolved. The V end was cut by 6 bases, the J end by 1 base, with 7 bases between. Germline-derived CDR1 and CDR2 are SNHLY and FYNNEI. CDR3 length: 12 residues. The CDR3 loop reads CASRGRSYEQYF. The DNA of the CDR3 is TGTGCCAGCAGGGGCAGATCCTACGAGCAGTACTTC.

In its sample, this clone was seen once. The rearrangement uses TRBV9 and TRBJ1-2; D might be TRBD1 (5 bases). Germline V gene sequence: CDR1 SGDLS, CDR2 YYNGEE. Trimming stripped 0 bases from V and 3 bases from J, with 6 bases between. This CDR3 contains 13 residues. The CDR3 region has the DNA TGTGCCAGCAGCGTAGGGGGGGACTATGGCTACACCTTC. Residues: CASSVGGDYGYTF.

This sequence joins TRBV19 and TRBJ1-2; 7 nucleotides match TRBD1. In germline, CDR1 is LNHDA, CDR2 SQIVND (reference sequence). The CDR3 has 16 residues. Trimming at V came to 6 bases and at J to 4 bases, leaving 14 bases not matched to a gene. This CDR3 reads CASSGSGTGVPYGYTF. CDR3 coding DNA: TGTGCCAGTAGCGGATCCGGAACAGGGGTCCCCTATGGCTACACCTTC.

The rearrangement uses TRBV27 and TRBJ2-7, with 8 nucleotides matching TRBD1. The V and J ends lost 4 bases and 4 bases, in that order; junction bases with no gene match: 9. The V gene's germline CDR1 is MNHEY and CDR2 SMNVEV (reference sequence). The CDR3 totals 15 residues. The CDR3 spells CASSYPGQVIYEQYF. The CDR3 nucleotides are TGTGCCAGCAGTTACCCGGGACAGGTGATTTACGAGCAGTACTTC.